This T cell receptor beta chain was captured by sequencing in a study of monozygotic twins with cystic fibrosis. Study context: Libraries were built from roughly 3 micrograms of fragmented DNA using 15 PCR cycles. Study conclusions and caveats: J usage was most co-twin-similar in 8 of 16 pairs, V in 13. In this small cohort, shared CDR3 numbers showed no association with age, concordance or disease severity. Clonality was generally low (median about 0.01), higher in the most severe patients.

Sequencing used immunoSEQ multiplex PCR; TCRdb keeps in-frame clones, though not all of them. The profile covers 14,000 to 15,000 clones, with 70% to 90% appearing a single time and 0.85% to 1.2% taken by the ten largest. Points on this clone: Antigen specificity is unknown.

The CDR3 spans 13 residues. Germline V gene data show CDR1 as GTSNPN and CDR2 as SVGIG (reference sequence). V was clipped by 5 bases and J by 3 bases, with 13 bases between them. This TCR derives from a boy aged 5-17 years with cystic fibrosis. Sequencing was done on a sample of blood. The V gene is TRBV30, the J gene TRBJ1-1; D is undetermined. CDR3: CAWAYYSDTEAFF. In DNA, the CDR3 is TGTGCCTGGGCCTACTACTCGGACACTGAAGCTTTCTTT.